This is a list of T cell receptor beta chains from one sample in a study of T cell responses to AZD1222 COVID-19 vaccine. Sequencing was performed with immunoSEQ multiplex PCR; in TCRdb, only in-frame clones are kept and a portion is missing. The data contain around 150,000 clones, around 92% of them singletons. The sequencing used peripheral blood, collected on day 0 of MenACWY control vaccination. The receptors originated from an adult in good health. CDR3s include the opening cysteine and the closing phenylalanine or tryptophan. The D gene is left open where the match is weak. The listing skips clone size in some rows; elsewhere it reads once, few, many or a size class.

d_call	v_call	clone_size	j_call	cdr3_nt	cdr3_aa
-	TRBV12-3/TRBV12-4	-	TRBJ2-2	TGTGCCAGCAGTTGGCTAGGCACCGGGGAGCTGTTTTTT	CASSWLGTGELFF
-	TRBV28	-	TRBJ1-2	TGTGCCAGCAGTTGGGGGGGCTATGGCTACACCTTC	CASSWGGYGYTF
TRBD2	TRBV7-2	-	TRBJ2-1	TGTGCCAGCAGCTCTACCGGGACTAGCGGGGGCAATGAGCAGTTCTTC	CASSSTGTSGGNEQFF
TRBD2	TRBV11-1	once	TRBJ2-3	TGTGCCAGCAGACCTAGCGGGACCCTCACAGATACGCAGTATTTT	CASRPSGTLTDTQYF
-	TRBV6-2/TRBV6-3	-	TRBJ2-5	TGTGCCAGCAGTTATTCCCTCCTACTGTCGGAGACCCAGTACTTC	CASSYSLLLSETQYF
-	TRBV14	-	TRBJ2-7	TGTGCCAGCAGCCACCGGGACTCTTACGAGCAGTACTTC	CASSHRDSYEQYF
-	TRBV24-1	-	TRBJ1-2	TGTGCCACCAGTGGGGGGACAACGGGTGGCTACACCTTC	CATSGGTTGGYTF
TRBD2	TRBV15	-	TRBJ2-2	TGTGCCACCAGCAGAGGTGAACTAGCGGGAGGCCTGAACACCGGGGAGCTGTTTTTT	CATSRGELAGGLNTGELFF
-	TRBV19	-	TRBJ1-5	TGTGCCAGTAGTATTATAGGCAGGGACAATCAGCCCCAGCATTTT	CASSIIGRDNQPQHF
TRBD1	TRBV7-8	-	TRBJ2-7	TGTGCCAGCAGCCTCATCGGGACAGGGGGACGTGGAGAGCAGTACTTC	CASSLIGTGGRGEQYF
TRBD1	TRBV30	-	TRBJ1-4	TGTGCCTGGAAGGTACAGGGGGCTGCATGGAAACTGTTTTTT	CAWKVQGAAWKLFF
-	TRBV6-5	-	TRBJ1-5	TGTGCCAGCAGTAGGGGAACTAGCAATCAGCCCCAGCATTTT	CASSRGTSNQPQHF
-	TRBV5-1	-	TRBJ1-3	TGCGCCAGCAGCTTGTCCGGGACTGGAAACACCATATATTTT	CASSLSGTGNTIYF
-	TRBV19	-	TRBJ2-7	TGTGCCAGTAGTATACGGGAAGGCTACGAGCAGTACTTC	CASSIREGYEQYF
-	TRBV27	-	TRBJ1-1	TGTGCCAGCAGTTTGACCCAAAACACTGAAGCTTTCTTT	CASSLTQNTEAFF
TRBD1	TRBV24-1	-	TRBJ1-5	TGTGCCACCAGTTCAGGGGGACGGCCCCAGCATTTT	CATSSGGRPQHF
-	TRBV28	-	TRBJ1-3	TGTGCCAGCAGTTTAAGTTTGGCAGGGGCCGGGAACACCATATATTTT	CASSLSLAGAGNTIYF
TRBD2	TRBV6-6	-	TRBJ2-7	TGTGCCAGCAGTGTAGCGGGGGGATCCTACGAGCAGTACTTC	CASSVAGGSYEQYF
-	TRBV19	-	TRBJ2-5	TGTGCCAGTAGTTTGGGACTCCAAGAGACCCAGTACTTC	CASSLGLQETQYF
TRBD1	TRBV3-1/TRBV3-2	few	TRBJ2-5	TGTGCCAGCAGCCTCACAGGGGCGCCCCGAGAGACCCAGTACTTC	CASSLTGAPRETQYF
-	TRBV20-1	-	TRBJ2-1	TGCAGTGCAAGAGAGGATGAGCAGTTCTTC	CSAREDEQFF
-	TRBV10-3	-	TRBJ2-1	TGTGCCATCAGTGAAGACCATGAGCAGTTCTTC	CAISEDHEQFF
-	TRBV5-1	-	TRBJ2-3	TGCGCCAGCAGCTTGTCTAGACGCACAGATACGCAGTATTTT	CASSLSRRTDTQYF
-	TRBV11-2	-	TRBJ1-2	TGTGCCAGCAGCTTATTACTTCGGGGGCCGAGCTCTGGCTACACCTTC	CASSLLLRGPSSGYTF
-	TRBV11-2	-	TRBJ2-1	TGTGCCAGCAGCTTAGTTCGGGGGAGCTCCTACAATGAGCAGTTCTTC	CASSLVRGSSYNEQFF
-	TRBV21-1	-	TRBJ1-1	TGTGCCAGCAATTTCGGGACGGTGAACACTGAAGCTTTCTTT	CASNFGTVNTEAFF
-	TRBV19	-	TRBJ2-5	TGTGCCAGTAGTTGGCAGGGTGAAGAGACCCAGTACTTC	CASSWQGEETQYF
-	TRBV7-8	-	TRBJ2-2	TGTGCCAGCAGCTTGACAGGGAACACCGGGGAGCTGTTTTTT	CASSLTGNTGELFF
-	TRBV30	-	TRBJ1-1	TGTGCCTGGAGTGCCTTCCCCGCGGGAACTGAAGCTTTCTTT	CAWSAFPAGTEAFF
-	TRBV30	-	TRBJ2-5	TGTGCCTGGAGTACGGGGGGCAGGGAAGAGACCCAGTACTTC	CAWSTGGREETQYF
TRBD2	TRBV27	-	TRBJ2-1	TGTGCCAGCAGTTCCCCCGGACTAGCGGGAGCAGTAGTGAGGCAGTTCTTC	CASSSPGLAGAVVRQFF
-	TRBV7-2	-	TRBJ2-7	TGTGCCAGCAGCTCCCTAAGTACAGGGTCCTACGAGCAGTACTTC	CASSSLSTGSYEQYF
-	TRBV29-1	once	TRBJ1-2	TGCAGCGGAGGCAGGGAGGATGGCTACACCTTC	CSGGREDGYTF
-	TRBV7-9	-	TRBJ1-1	TGTGCCAGCAGCGACCCCCCCCACACTGAAGCTTTCTTT	CASSDPPHTEAFF
-	TRBV24-1	few	TRBJ1-5	TGTGCCACCAGTGACCCTTCGCAGGGGAGCAATCAGCCCCAGCATTTT	CATSDPSQGSNQPQHF
TRBD1	TRBV6-5	-	TRBJ1-4	TGTGCCAGCAGGCCAGGGGGGCATGAAAAACTGTTTTTT	CASRPGGHEKLFF
TRBD1	TRBV30	-	TRBJ2-5	TGTGCCTGGAGATCAGGACAGGGGTCGGAGACCCAGTACTTC	CAWRSGQGSETQYF
TRBD2	TRBV27	-	TRBJ2-7	TGTGCCAGCAGTCCCCGACTAGCGGGAGGTCACGAGCAGTACTTC	CASSPRLAGGHEQYF
TRBD2	TRBV24-1	-	TRBJ2-5	TGTGCCACCAGTGACCCGATAGCGGGATTTACTTCCGAAGAGACCCAGTACTTC	CATSDPIAGFTSEETQYF
TRBD1	TRBV2	-	TRBJ1-1	TGTGCCAGCAGTGGGGACAGGGACAACACTGAAGCTTTCTTT	CASSGDRDNTEAFF
-	TRBV7-9	-	TRBJ1-4	TGTGCCAGCAGCCCCTTCGGGGGGTCTAATGAAAAACTGTTTTTT	CASSPFGGSNEKLFF
TRBD1	TRBV7-2	-	TRBJ1-4	TGTGCCAGCAGCTTTGACAGGGGGCTTAGGGGTGAAAAACTGTTTTTT	CASSFDRGLRGEKLFF
TRBD1	TRBV13	-	TRBJ2-7	TGTGCCAGCAGCTTAGGACAGGGGGTGGGGGAGCAGTACTTC	CASSLGQGVGEQYF
-	TRBV12-3/TRBV12-4	-	TRBJ2-1	TGTGCCAGCATCGGGGTTTCGGATGAGCAGTTCTTC	CASIGVSDEQFF
-	TRBV29-1	-	TRBJ2-7	TGCAGCGTTGCTTTCAACTACGAGCAGTACTTC	CSVAFNYEQYF
-	TRBV29-1	-	TRBJ1-1	TGCAGCGTTGAAGAGGGGACCCGAGGGTTAGTCGGATCTATAGAAGCTTTCTTT	CSVEEGTRGLVGSIEAFF
-	TRBV29-1	-	TRBJ1-1	TGCAGCGTTGAGAGGGAGCCGAACACTGAAGCTTTCTTT	CSVEREPNTEAFF